The 32 T cell receptor beta chains listed next were all sequenced from one sample in a study of CD8 T cells in Susac syndrome. Random hexamers were used to reverse transcribe the RNA input (about 0.45 to 1 ug). TCRdb used MiXCR to reprocess the immunoSEQ multiplex PCR reads, holding one entry per CDR3 protein. The profile shows under 200,000 distinct CDR3 sequences, 90% to 95% of them singletons. Sequencing was carried out using CD8+ T cells from PBMCs. The receptors here all came from a human donor with multiple sclerosis.

The rearrangement links TRBV15 to TRBJ2-7; TRBD1 agrees at 9 bases. CDR1 is LNHNV and CDR2 is YYDKDF in the germline V gene (reference sequence). The length of the CDR3 is 15 residues. With 4 bases clipped from V and 6 bases from J, the junction kept 10 bases outside the gene matches. CDR3 loop: CATSKGVGTGFEQYF. CDR3 bases: TGTGCCACCAGCAAGGGGGTCGGGACAGGGTTCGAGCAGTACTTC.

V is TRBV29-1 and J is TRBJ2-3; 10 bases agree with TRBD1. This CDR3 region has 16 residues. The trim removed 6 bases at V and 2 bases at J, leaving 11 bases unmatched. Germline lookup yields CDR1 SQVTM and CDR2 ANQGSEA. CDR3 residues: CSVGRGQGGFTDTQYF. For the CDR3, the DNA is TGCAGCGTGGGGCGTGGACAGGGGGGCTTCACAGATACGCAGTATTTT.

This clonotype was recorded only once. The chain employs TRBV7-8 and TRBJ2-1; the D is unclear. The V gene's germline CDR1 is SGHVS and CDR2 FQNEAQ. This CDR3 contains 12 residues. V was pared by 6 bases and J by 2 bases, with 5 bases between. In nucleotides, the CDR3 is TGTGCCAGCAGGGGTCCCTACAATGAGCAGTTCTTC. Its translation is CASRGPYNEQFF. Variable domain in full (rest from reference TRBV7-8 and TRBJ2-1): GAGVSQSPRYKVAKRGQDVALRCDPISGHVSLFWYQQALGQGPEFLTYFQNEAQLDKSGLPSDRFFAERPEGSVSTLKIQRTQQEDSAVYLCASRGPYNEQFFGPGTRLTVL.

The chain has TRBV9 and TRBJ2-5, with D perhaps TRBD2 (5 bases). Trimming took off 0 bases at V and 5 bases at J, with 11 bases between the two ends. The CDR3 contains 14 residues. Germline CDR1 and CDR2: SGDLS and YYNGEE. The CDR3 nucleotides read TGTGCCAGCAGCGTAGGGACTGGAAGGGAGACCCAGTACTTC. Translated: CASSVGTGRETQYF.

The V call is TRBV5-1, the J call TRBJ1-4; D is ambiguous. CDR1 and CDR2 from the germline V gene are SGHRS and YFSETQ. This CDR3 comprises 14 residues. V was shortened by 2 bases and J by 5 bases, with 10 bases between the two germline ends. This CDR3 is CASSFGLRNEKLFF. The DNA for the CDR3 is TGCGCCAGCAGCTTCGGACTACGGAATGAAAAACTGTTTTTT. Looking up the rest from reference TRBV5-1 and TRBJ1-4 gives the full variable domain: KAGVTQTPRYLIKTRGQQVTLSCSPISGHRSVSWYQQTPGQGLQFLFEYFSETQRNKGNFPGRFSGRQFSNSRSEMNVSTLELGDSALYLCASSFGLRNEKLFFGSGTQLSVL.

This chain connects TRBV11-2 to TRBJ2-7; no firm D call. In germline, CDR1 is SGHAT, CDR2 FQNNGV. This CDR3 contains 15 residues. The V end lost 4 bases, the J end lost 1 base, and 14 bases lay between the germline ends. CDR3 sequence reads: CASSSRGGVSYEQYF. Written as DNA, the CDR3 is TGTGCCAGCAGCTCAAGAGGTGGAGTTTCCTACGAGCAGTACTTC.

The J gene is TRBJ1-2, the V gene TRBV9; D may be TRBD1 (5 bases). Germline V gene data show CDR1 as SGDLS and CDR2 as YYNGEE. Trimming removed 3 bases at V and 3 bases at J, with 6 bases between. This CDR3 is 12 amino acids long. The CDR3 nucleotides read TGTGCCAGCAGCGGGACACACTATGGCTACACCTTC. Its translation: CASSGTHYGYTF.

V and J are TRBV5-5 and TRBJ2-5, with TRBD2 matching 7 bases. The CDR3 runs to 14 residues. Germline-derived CDR1 and CDR2 are SGHKS and YYEKEE (reference sequence). V shed 0 bases and J 4 bases; nucleotides not matched to a gene: 3. In DNA, the CDR3 is TGTGCCAGCAGCTTGGACGGGAGGAGAGAGACCCAGTACTTC. Translation: CASSLDGRRETQYF. The whole variable domain, filled in from reference TRBV5-5 and TRBJ2-5, reads DAGVTQSPTHLIKTRGQQVTLRCSPISGHKSVSWYQQVLGQGPQFIFQYYEKEERGRGNFPDRFSARQFPNYSSELNVNALLLGDSALYLCASSLDGRRETQYFGPGTRLLVL.

This chain links TRBV20-1 with TRBJ2-1; 7 nucleotides match TRBD1. The V gene end was trimmed by 6 bases and the J gene end by 2 bases; junction bases not matched to a gene: 7. This CDR3 is built from 14 residues. Germline lookup yields CDR1 DFQATT and CDR2 SNEGSKA (reference sequence). The CDR3 reads CSAPGDRAYNEQFF. DNA of the CDR3: TGCAGTGCCCCAGGTGACAGGGCCTACAATGAGCAGTTCTTC.

V gene TRBV5-1 combines with J gene TRBJ2-1; D remains unclear. Trimming left V 4 bases short and J 7 bases short, with 12 bases between. The CDR3 loop spans 13 amino acids. Looked up from germline, CDR1 is SGHRS and CDR2 is YFSETQ. The CDR3 DNA follows: TGCGCCAGCAGCGATAGACCGTGGAATGAGCAGTTCTTC. Protein sequence: CASSDRPWNEQFF.

V and J are TRBV29-1 and TRBJ1-1; possibly TRBD1 for D (6 bases). The CDR3 contains 13 residues. V lost 5 bases, J lost 1 base, and 11 bases lay in between. Per germline, CDR1 SQVTM and CDR2 ANQGSEA. In nucleotides, the CDR3 is TGCAGCGTTCCCGAGACAGGGAACACTGAAGCTTTCTTT. Translation: CSVPETGNTEAFF.

This sequence joins TRBV20-1 and TRBJ2-1, with D possibly being TRBD2 (6 bases). V was cut by 2 bases and J by 3 bases, with 17 bases left in between. The CDR3 is made up of 16 amino acids. The germline gives CDR1 DFQATT, CDR2 SNEGSKA (reference sequence). Here the CDR3 DNA reads TGCAGTGCTAGAACGGAGGGCCACCTAATCTACAATGAGCAGTTCTTC. Translated, it gives CSARTEGHLIYNEQFF.

V and J are TRBV23-1 and TRBJ2-1; 14 bases align to TRBD2. Being an ORF, TRBV23-1 has a function that is uncertain. The CDR3 has 19 residues. Trimming cost V 0 bases and J 7 bases; bases outside gene matches: 11. CDR3 protein: CASSQSRRHGTSGRNEQFF. The CDR3 DNA is TGCGCCAGCAGTCAATCGAGAAGACACGGGACTAGCGGGAGAAATGAGCAGTTCTTC.

J is TRBJ1-1 and V is TRBV25-1, with D perhaps matching TRBD1 (6 bases). The CDR3 runs to 16 residues. Germline lookup yields CDR1 MGHDK and CDR2 SYGVNS. V lost 4 bases and J 6 bases, leaving 21 bases between the germline ends. The CDR3 DNA reads as TGTGCCAGCAGTGGCACACGGGGGCAGGGATCCGCTGAAGCTTTCTTT. This codes for CASSGTRGQGSAEAFF.

The CDR3: CASSQLEYNEGQFF. The CDR3 DNA reads as TGTGCCAGCAGCCAACTGGAGTACAATGAAGGGCAGTTCTTC. The V and J genes are TRBV3-1 and TRBJ2-1, with D uncertain. V was trimmed by 2 bases and J by 12 bases, leaving 17 bases between them. The germline CDR1 and CDR2 sequences are LGHDT and YNNKEL (reference sequence). This CDR3 is built from 14 residues.

This clonotype was detected once. The genes are TRBV30 and TRBJ2-1, with D uncertain. V was trimmed by 2 bases and J by 5 bases, leaving 16 bases between them. The germline gives CDR1 GTSNPN, CDR2 SVGIG (reference sequence). The CDR3 runs 15 residues. Here the CDR3 DNA reads TGTGCCTGGAGTAGGTTCCGGGTTCGCGACAATGAGCAGTTCTTC. Its protein product is CAWSRFRVRDNEQFF.

The rearrangement uses TRBV9 and TRBJ1-1, with no clear D. The CDR3 is 13 residues long. V lost 8 bases, J lost 4 bases, and 15 bases lay in between. Germline CDR1 reads SGDLS; CDR2 reads YYNGEE. The CDR3 loop reads CASTRVLSTEAFF. In DNA, the CDR3 is TGTGCCAGTACCCGGGTTTTGAGCACTGAAGCTTTCTTT.

The CDR3 spells CSAQESNEQYF. CDR3 DNA: TGCAGCGCTCAGGAGAGTAATGAGCAGTACTTC. The J gene is TRBJ2-7, the V gene TRBV29-1, with D uncertain. The CDR3 totals 11 residues. The V end lost 7 bases, the J end lost 7 bases, and 14 bases lay between the germline ends. Germline CDR1 and CDR2: SQVTM and ANQGSEA.

V gene TRBV10-3 combines with J gene TRBJ1-2, with a tentative D call TRBD1 (5 bases). V was shortened by 0 bases and J by 4 bases, with 9 bases between the two germline ends. The CDR3 totals 14 residues. The germline CDR1 and CDR2 sequences are ENHRY and SYGVKD. The CDR3 here is CAISESGAFYGYTF. CDR3 DNA: TGTGCCATCAGTGAGTCTGGGGCTTTCTATGGCTACACCTTC.

The chain links TRBV20-1 to TRBJ2-7; the D is unclear. Trimming stripped 0 bases from V and 4 bases from J, with 7 bases between. Per the germline V gene, CDR1 is DFQATT and CDR2 is SNEGSKA (reference sequence). The CDR3 sequence is 12 residues long. Here the CDR3 reads CSARDAGYEQYF. In DNA form, the CDR3 reads TGCAGTGCTAGAGATGCCGGTTACGAGCAGTACTTC.

The CDR3 region is CSATGLDPADEQFF. The CDR3 DNA reads as TGCAGTGCCACGGGACTAGATCCAGCCGATGAGCAGTTCTTC. The chain uses TRBV20-1 and TRBJ2-1; 8 bases match TRBD2. The CDR3 has 14 residues. The germline gives CDR1 DFQATT, CDR2 SNEGSKA (reference sequence). V shed 6 bases, J shed 8 bases, and the junction held 12 bases outside the gene matches.

This rearrangement joins TRBV9 to TRBJ2-3, with 9 bases identical to TRBD2. Germline-derived CDR1 and CDR2 are SGDLS and YYNGEE. CDR3 size: 16 residues. Trimming removed 3 bases from V and 4 bases from J; junction bases left unmatched: 9. This CDR3 reads CASSGPSGVFADTQYF. CDR3 coding DNA: TGTGCCAGCAGCGGTCCTAGCGGGGTTTTTGCAGATACGCAGTATTTT.

V usage is TRBV2 and J usage is TRBJ2-1; possibly TRBD2 for D (6 bases). The CDR3 extends over 14 amino acids. V was trimmed by 0 bases and J by 7 bases, leaving 10 bases between them. Germline loops: CDR1 SNHLY, CDR2 FYNNEI. The CDR3 coding sequence is TGTGCCAGCAGTGAAGCTGCGGGAATGAATGAGCAGTTCTTC. This gives the protein CASSEAAGMNEQFF.

The gene calls are TRBV20-1 and TRBJ2-7; 11 bases are a match to TRBD2. Germline loops: CDR1 DFQATT, CDR2 SNEGSKA (reference sequence). V was clipped by 1 base and J by 1 base; unmatched bases: 9. This CDR3 comprises 17 residues. The CDR3 DNA reads as TGCAGTGCTAGAGGGACTAGCGGGCTCTCCGGGTCCTACGAGCAGTACTTC. This sequence encodes CSARGTSGLSGSYEQYF.

This chain links TRBV7-9 with TRBJ2-1; TRBD1 might be the D (6 bases). The CDR3 sequence is 14 residues long. Germline assignment: CDR1 SEHNR and CDR2 FQNEAQ (reference sequence). V dropped 5 bases and J dropped 7 bases, with 15 bases sitting between them. CDR3 sequence (DNA): TGTGCCAGCAGCACCCGTCAGGGGAATAATGAGCAGTTCTTC. This encodes CASSTRQGNNEQFF.

V is TRBV7-9 and J is TRBJ1-5; 9 bases are a match to TRBD1. In germline, CDR1 is SEHNR, CDR2 FQNEAQ (reference sequence). The length of the CDR3 is 18 residues. The ends lost 1 base at V and 2 bases at J; junction bases unmatched: 9. CDR3 in amino acids: CASSLGTGDELGNQPQHF. CDR3 DNA sequence: TGTGCCAGCAGCTTAGGGACAGGGGATGAATTGGGCAATCAGCCCCAGCATTTT.

The rearrangement links TRBV13 to TRBJ2-5; D possibly uses TRBD1 or TRBD2 (5 bases each). Germline CDR1 reads PRHDT; CDR2 reads FYEKMQ (reference sequence). V was shortened by 4 bases and J by 7 bases, with 16 bases between the two germline ends. There are 14 residues in the CDR3. CDR3 bases: TGTGCCAGCAGCTGGGGACGGACGTTTGGGACCCAGTACTTC. Its protein is CASSWGRTFGTQYF.

The CDR3 DNA reads as TGTGCCATCAGTGAGTCCCCAGGGGAGGCTGAAGCTTTCTTT. Translated, it gives CAISESPGEAEAFF. This rearrangement joins TRBV10-3 to TRBJ1-1, with D perhaps TRBD1 (6 bases). CDR1 is ENHRY, CDR2 SYGVKD, per germline. Trimming took 0 bases from V and 6 from J, leaving 11 bases between them. The CDR3 loop spans 14 amino acids.

The V call is TRBV7-9, the J call TRBJ2-1; D not certain. Germline V lookup: CDR1 SEHNR, CDR2 FQNEAQ (reference sequence). Trimming removed 8 bases at V and 5 bases at J, with 13 bases between. The CDR3 loop spans 13 amino acids. DNA of the CDR3: TGTGCCAGCGAGCCCTCAAGCGACAATGAGCAGTTCTTC. As protein: CASEPSSDNEQFF.

The rearrangement uses TRBV29-1 and TRBJ2-7, with 7 bases fitting TRBD1. The CDR3 is made up of 13 amino acids. After removal of 5 bases from V and 2 bases from J, the junction contained 6 bases not matched to a gene. Germline V CDR1 and CDR2: SQVTM, ANQGSEA. The CDR3 DNA reads TGCAGCGTTAGACAGGGCCCCGCCTACGAGCAGTACTTC. Protein product: CSVRQGPAYEQYF.

The rearrangement links TRBV5-1 to TRBJ2-1; 10 bases match TRBD2. The V gene end was trimmed by 2 bases and the J gene end by 2 bases; junction bases not matched to a gene: 4. CDR3 length: 16 amino acids. Germline loops: CDR1 SGHRS, CDR2 YFSETQ. CDR3 amino acids: CASSLPTSGAYNEQFF. CDR3 DNA: TGCGCCAGCAGCTTACCTACTAGCGGGGCCTACAATGAGCAGTTCTTC. Supplemented by reference TRBV5-1 and TRBJ2-1, the full variable domain reads KAGVTQTPRYLIKTRGQQVTLSCSPISGHRSVSWYQQTPGQGLQFLFEYFSETQRNKGNFPGRFSGRQFSNSRSEMNVSTLELGDSALYLCASSLPTSGAYNEQFFGPGTRLTVL.

The chain employs TRBV12-3 or TRBV12-4 and TRBJ2-5, with D perhaps TRBD2 (7 bases). The CDR3 sequence is 13 residues long. Trimming took 11 bases from V and 5 from J, leaving 18 bases between them. The CDR3 sequence is CAVGGGLSETQYF. Written as DNA, the CDR3 is TGTGCCGTTGGGGGGGGGCTTTCTGAGACCCAGTACTTC.